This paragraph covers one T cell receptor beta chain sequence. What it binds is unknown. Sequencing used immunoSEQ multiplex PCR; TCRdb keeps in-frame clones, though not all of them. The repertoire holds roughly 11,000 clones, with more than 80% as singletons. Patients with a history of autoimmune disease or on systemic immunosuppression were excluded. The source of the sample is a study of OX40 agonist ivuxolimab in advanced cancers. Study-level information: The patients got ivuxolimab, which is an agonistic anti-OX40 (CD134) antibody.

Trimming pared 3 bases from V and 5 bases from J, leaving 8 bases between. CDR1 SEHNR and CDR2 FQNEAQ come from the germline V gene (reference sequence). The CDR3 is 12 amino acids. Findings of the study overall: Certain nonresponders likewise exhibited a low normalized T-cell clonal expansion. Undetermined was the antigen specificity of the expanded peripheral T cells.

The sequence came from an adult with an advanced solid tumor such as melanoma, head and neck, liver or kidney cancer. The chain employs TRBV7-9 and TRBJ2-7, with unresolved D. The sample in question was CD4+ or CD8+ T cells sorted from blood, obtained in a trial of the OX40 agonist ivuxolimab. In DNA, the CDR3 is TGTGCCAGCAGCTTTGCAAAACACGAGCAGTACTTC. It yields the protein CASSFAKHEQYF.